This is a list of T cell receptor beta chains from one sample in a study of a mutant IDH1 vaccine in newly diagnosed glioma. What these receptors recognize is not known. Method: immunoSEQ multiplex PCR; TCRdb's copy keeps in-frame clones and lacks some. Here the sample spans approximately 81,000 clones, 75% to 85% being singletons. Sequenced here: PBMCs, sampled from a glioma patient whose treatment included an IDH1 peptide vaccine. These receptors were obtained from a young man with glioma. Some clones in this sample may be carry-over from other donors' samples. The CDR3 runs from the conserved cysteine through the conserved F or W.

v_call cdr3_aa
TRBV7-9 CASSLDEASRPYEQYF
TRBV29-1 CSAGEDTGYTF
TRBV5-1 CASSSFTSSQGGDTQYF
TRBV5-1 CASSLTGGSYNEQFF
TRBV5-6 CASSGWGPDRGLGDTQYF
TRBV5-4 CASSLGQTTYGYTF
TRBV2 CASSGRLNEKLFF
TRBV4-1 CASSQDKRGDTDTQYF
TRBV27 CASSLWGGPGEQYF
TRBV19 CASSTSRGGEQYF
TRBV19 CASRGLEAQYF